This is a list of T cell receptor beta chains from one sample in a study of blood T cell repertoires in COVID-19. Measured with immunoSEQ multiplex PCR; TCRdb has only the in-frame clones, and not every one. The data show 45,000 to 55,000 clones, roughly 84% seen once. Material: peripheral blood. Receptors originate from a man aged 45-60 years with active COVID-19. The CDR3 runs from the conserved cysteine through the conserved F or W. D genes are given only for firm matches. Rows may omit the clone size; those that give it use once, few, many or a size class.

D gene,V gene,J gene,clone size,CDR3 DNA,CDR3 protein
NA,TRBV14,TRBJ1-2,NA,TGTGCCAGCAGCCAAGATTCGGGGGGGTATGGCTACACCTTC,CASSQDSGGYGYTF
TRBD1,TRBV4-3,TRBJ2-4,NA,TGCGCCAGCAGCCAACACAGGGGAACGGCCAAAAACATTCAGTACTTC,CASSQHRGTAKNIQYF
NA,TRBV2,TRBJ1-1,NA,TGTGCCAGCAGTTGGACACGAAAGAACACTGAAGCTTTCTTT,CASSWTRKNTEAFF
NA,TRBV28,TRBJ2-2,NA,TGTGCCAGCAGTTTAGGGACACCTCAGGAGCTGTTTTTT,CASSLGTPQELFF
NA,TRBV24-1,TRBJ1-5,NA,TGTGCCACCAGTGATAGGGGGGTAGCGGGTCAGCCCCAGCATTTT,CATSDRGVAGQPQHF
TRBD1,TRBV18,TRBJ2-1,NA,TGTGCCAGCTCACCTTACGACAGGGGCTCCTACAATGAGCAGTTCTTC,CASSPYDRGSYNEQFF
NA,TRBV3-1/TRBV3-2,TRBJ2-1,NA,TGTGCCAGCAGCTACACTTGGGACTCCCACAATGAGCAGTTCTTC,CASSYTWDSHNEQFF
TRBD2,TRBV5-4,TRBJ2-2,NA,TGTGCCAGCAGCCAAGGGACTAGCGGGGGGCTAGGGGGCACCGGGGAGCTGTTTTTT,CASSQGTSGGLGGTGELFF
NA,TRBV7-3,TRBJ2-2,NA,TGTGCCAGCAGCTTATACTCCGGGGAGCTGTTTTTT,CASSLYSGELFF
NA,TRBV7-8,TRBJ2-1,NA,TGTGCCAGCAGCTTTGACAGACGCTCCTACAATGAGCAGTTCTTC,CASSFDRRSYNEQFF
TRBD1,TRBV28,TRBJ1-1,NA,TGTGCCAGCAGTATGTGGACAGGGGGCGTCACTGAAGCTTTCTTT,CASSMWTGGVTEAFF
NA,TRBV6-5,TRBJ1-5,NA,TGTGCCAGCAGTTACTCAGGGGGAGAAGGGCAGCCCCAGCATTTT,CASSYSGGEGQPQHF
NA,TRBV12-5,TRBJ1-1,NA,TGTGCTAGTGGTTCCCAGGAGAACACTGAAGCTTTCTTT,CASGSQENTEAFF
TRBD2,TRBV7-8,TRBJ2-5,NA,TGTGCCAGCAGCCGGCGGGGGGGACAGACCCAGTACTTC,CASSRRGGQTQYF
TRBD1,TRBV19,TRBJ1-2,NA,TGTGCCAGTAGTTCCTTACAGGGGGGCTATGGCTACACCTTC,CASSSLQGGYGYTF
NA,TRBV7-9,TRBJ2-7,NA,TGTGCCAGCAGGGAAGGAACGGGGGAGCAGTACTTC,CASREGTGEQYF
NA,TRBV4-3,TRBJ1-2,NA,TGCGCCAGCAGCCAAGATAGAGTCAGGGCGGACTATGGCTACACCTTC,CASSQDRVRADYGYTF
NA,TRBV9,TRBJ1-1,NA,TGTGCCAGCAGCGTATCGGGGGGCACTGAAGCTTTCTTT,CASSVSGGTEAFF
TRBD1,TRBV24-1,TRBJ1-2,NA,TGTGCCACCAGTGATGCAGGACAGGGGAATTTCTATGGCTACACCTTC,CATSDAGQGNFYGYTF
NA,TRBV19,TRBJ2-6,NA,TGTGCCACCAGACTTCCGGGCTCTGGGGCCAACGTCCTGACTTTC,CATRLPGSGANVLTF
TRBD2,TRBV28,TRBJ2-7,NA,TGTGCCAGCAGCCGGACTAGCGGGAGTACCGCCGAGCAGTACTTC,CASSRTSGSTAEQYF
TRBD1,TRBV14,TRBJ2-1,NA,TGTGCCAGCAGCCGATGGACAGGGGGGGATTCATACAATGAGCAGTTCTTC,CASSRWTGGDSYNEQFF
TRBD1,TRBV3-1/TRBV3-2,TRBJ2-3,NA,TGTGCCTCCCAGACCAGGACAGGGGCACCCACAGATACGCAGTATTTT,CASQTRTGAPTDTQYF
NA,TRBV3-1/TRBV3-2,TRBJ2-2,NA,TGTGCCAGCAGCCGGGAAGTGGCGGGGAACACCGGGGAGCTGTTTTTT,CASSREVAGNTGELFF
NA,TRBV30,TRBJ2-2,NA,TGTGCCTGGTCACTTGTCACCGGGGAGCTGTTTTTT,CAWSLVTGELFF
NA,TRBV28,TRBJ1-3,NA,TGTGCCAGCACCCCACGGGGCAGGGGACGTAACACCATATATTTT,CASTPRGRGRNTIYF
NA,TRBV9,TRBJ1-2,NA,TGTGCCAGCAGCCCCCAAGCGGGTTCCGTCTCTAACTATGGCTACACCTTC,CASSPQAGSVSNYGYTF
NA,TRBV7-3,TRBJ1-4,NA,TGTGCCAGCAGCTTAAGAGGGAACGACAAACTGTTTTTT,CASSLRGNDKLFF
NA,TRBV4-1,TRBJ1-2,few,TGCGCCAGCAGCCGGACGGGGTTGGAGGGCTACACCTTC,CASSRTGLEGYTF
TRBD2,TRBV5-5,TRBJ2-2,NA,TGTGCCAGCAGCGCCGGACTAGCGACGAACACCGGGGAGCTGTTTTTT,CASSAGLATNTGELFF